These T cell receptor beta chains were read from a single sample in a study of blood T cell repertoires in COVID-19. Assay used: immunoSEQ multiplex PCR; TCRdb lists only in-frame clones, some missing. In the table there are 70,000 to 100,000 clones, 90% to 95% of which are singletons. The sequenced material came from peripheral blood. Every receptor here comes from a man aged 60-69 years with acute or convalescent COVID-19. Both conserved end residues are part of each CDR3. The D gene is left open where the match is weak. Size tells how often a clone was seen (once, few, many) or the class of an expanded clone, and some rows leave it out.

TRBV15	NA	NA	TRBJ1-1	CATSTGHPKMNTEAFF	TGTGCCACCAGCACGGGACATCCAAAAATGAACACTGAAGCTTTCTTT
TRBV11-2	few	NA	TRBJ2-1	CASSLVWREEQFF	TGTGCCAGCAGCTTAGTATGGAGGGAGGAGCAGTTCTTC
TRBV11-3	NA	NA	TRBJ2-7	CASGLSYEQYF	TGTGCCAGCGGACTCTCCTACGAGCAGTACTTC
TRBV3-1/TRBV3-2	NA	TRBD2	TRBJ2-2	CASSTRTSGSTGELFF	TGTGCCAGCAGCACGCGGACTAGCGGGAGTACCGGGGAGCTGTTTTTT
TRBV30	NA	TRBD1	TRBJ2-7	CAWSEGTGAYQYF	TGTGCCTGGAGTGAGGGGACAGGGGCTTATCAGTACTTC
TRBV10-3	NA	TRBD2	TRBJ2-1	CAISESAPSGDYNEQFF	TGTGCCATCAGTGAGTCGGCGCCCAGCGGGGACTACAATGAGCAGTTCTTC
TRBV6-4	once	NA	TRBJ2-1	CASSTKTGKLSEQFF	TGTGCCAGCAGTACAAAAACAGGGAAACTAAGTGAGCAGTTCTTC
TRBV24-1	once	NA	TRBJ1-1	CATSDSRGTEAFF	TGTGCCACCAGTGATTCCCGGGGGACTGAAGCTTTCTTT
TRBV9	NA	NA	TRBJ2-5	CASSQASRQETQYF	TGCGCCAGCAGCCAAGCATCTAGGCAGGAGACCCAGTACTTC
TRBV15	NA	TRBD1	TRBJ1-6	CATSTGDREGSPLHF	TGTGCCACCAGCACAGGGGACAGGGAGGGTTCACCCCTCCACTTT
TRBV30	once	NA	TRBJ2-5	CAWSASGEETQYF	TGTGCCTGGAGTGCGTCAGGGGAAGAGACCCAGTACTTC
TRBV18	NA	NA	TRBJ1-1	CASSPPAGVNTEAFF	TGTGCCAGCTCACCACCAGCGGGGGTGAACACTGAAGCTTTCTTT
TRBV12-3/TRBV12-4	NA	NA	TRBJ2-1	CASSHRSVDEQFF	TGTGCCAGCAGCCATCGATCAGTCGATGAGCAGTTCTTC
TRBV5-1	NA	NA	TRBJ2-3	CASSLEGDHYTDTQYF	TGCGCCAGCAGCTTGGAAGGGGATCATTACACAGATACGCAGTATTTT
TRBV4-3	NA	NA	TRBJ2-7	CASSQLGLGNEQYF	TGCGCCAGCAGCCAATTGGGGCTAGGAAACGAGCAGTACTTC
TRBV27	once	TRBD2	TRBJ2-2	CASSFLGTSGSNTGELFF	TGTGCCAGCAGTTTCCTCGGGACTAGCGGGAGTAACACCGGGGAGCTGTTTTTT
TRBV9	NA	NA	TRBJ1-5	CASRSWRNQPQHF	TGTGCCAGCCGATCCTGGAGGAATCAGCCCCAGCATTTT
TRBV2	NA	TRBD1	TRBJ1-2	CASRETGDGGYTF	TGTGCCAGCAGGGAGACAGGGGACGGAGGCTACACCTTC
TRBV5-1	NA	TRBD2	TRBJ2-1	CASSWIAGSYNEQFF	TGCGCCAGCAGCTGGATAGCGGGCTCCTACAATGAGCAGTTCTTC
TRBV27	NA	TRBD2	TRBJ2-1	CASSGTSGYNEQFF	TGTGCCAGCAGTGGGACTAGCGGGTACAATGAGCAGTTCTTC
TRBV18	once	TRBD2	TRBJ2-5	CASSYGGAEETQYF	TGTGCCAGCTCATACGGGGGGGCGGAAGAGACCCAGTACTTC
TRBV6-2/TRBV6-3	NA	NA	TRBJ1-6	CASSYGRGIPLNSPLHF	TGTGCCAGCAGTTACGGAAGGGGGATTCCCTTGAATTCACCCCTCCACTTT
TRBV19	NA	NA	TRBJ2-7	CASSIQGSESYEQYF	TGTGCCAGTAGTATTCAGGGGTCGGAGTCCTACGAGCAGTACTTC
TRBV5-1	NA	TRBD1	TRBJ1-2	CASSLQGENYGYTF	TGCGCCAGCAGCTTGCAGGGGGAAAACTATGGCTACACCTTC
TRBV19	NA	TRBD1	TRBJ2-7	CASSKGQTGSYEQYF	TGTGCCAGTAGTAAGGGACAGACAGGATCCTACGAGCAGTACTTC
TRBV5-1	once	NA	TRBJ2-2	CASSLEQNTGELFF	TGCGCCAGCAGCTTAGAACAGAACACCGGGGAGCTGTTTTTT
TRBV7-2	NA	NA	TRBJ2-7	CASSLVYEGSEQYF	TGTGCCAGCAGCTTAGTTTACGAGGGCTCCGAGCAGTACTTC
TRBV7-8	NA	NA	TRBJ1-5	CASSFGQYQPQHF	TGTGCCAGCAGCTTTGGGCAATATCAGCCCCAGCATTTT
TRBV5-5	NA	TRBD2	TRBJ2-3	CASSREAGTSLADTQYF	TGTGCCAGCAGCCGAGAAGCCGGGACTAGCTTAGCAGATACGCAGTATTTT
TRBV28	NA	NA	TRBJ2-7	CASSLSGSSYEQYF	TGTGCCAGCAGTTTGTCGGGGAGCTCCTACGAGCAGTACTTC
TRBV7-2	NA	NA	TRBJ2-5	CASSLSIGEETQYF	TGTGCCAGCAGCTTAAGCATAGGGGAAGAGACCCAGTACTTC
TRBV6-2/TRBV6-3	NA	NA	TRBJ2-7	CASSQTHEQYF	TGTGCCAGCAGCCAGACTCACGAGCAGTACTTC
TRBV24-1	once	NA	TRBJ1-4	CATSEQRRPGKLFF	TGTGCCACCAGTGAGCAGCGGAGGCCCGGAAAACTGTTTTTT
TRBV5-5	NA	TRBD2	TRBJ2-3	CASSLERGIGTDTQYF	TGTGCCAGCAGCTTGGAGCGGGGGATAGGCACAGATACGCAGTATTTT
TRBV28	NA	TRBD2	TRBJ2-3	CASSPPPFSGRASGTQYF	TGTGCCAGCAGTCCCCCCCCCTTTAGCGGGAGGGCCTCCGGTACGCAGTATTTT
TRBV19	NA	TRBD1	TRBJ1-5	CASSAYRDRGRTGNQPQHF	TGTGCCAGTAGTGCCTACCGGGACAGGGGGCGAACGGGCAATCAGCCCCAGCATTTT
TRBV6-5	NA	TRBD1	TRBJ1-3	CASTPDRGSTIYF	TGTGCCAGCACCCCTGACAGGGGTAGCACCATATATTTT
TRBV4-3	NA	TRBD1	TRBJ1-4	CASSQEPNRGEEKLFF	TGCGCCAGCAGCCAAGAACCCAACAGGGGCGAGGAAAAACTGTTTTTT
TRBV5-1	NA	NA	TRBJ1-1	CASSLGYNTVNTEAFF	TGCGCCAGCAGCTTGGGATATAACACAGTGAACACTGAAGCTTTCTTT
TRBV4-2	NA	TRBD1	TRBJ2-7	CASSQEGDRGGHEQYF	TGTGCCAGTAGCCAAGAGGGGGACAGGGGTGGCCACGAGCAGTACTTC
TRBV28	NA	NA	TRBJ2-1	CASSLPLSNEQFF	TGTGCCAGCAGTTTACCCCTCTCCAATGAGCAGTTCTTC
TRBV10-2	NA	TRBD1	TRBJ1-6	CASSESRTGVSPLHF	TGCGCCAGCAGTGAGTCGAGGACAGGGGTTTCACCCCTCCACTTT
TRBV6-2/TRBV6-3	NA	TRBD2	TRBJ2-1	CASSSWRESYNEQFF	TGTGCCAGCAGTTCCTGGCGGGAGAGCTACAATGAGCAGTTCTTC
TRBV6-5	NA	NA	TRBJ2-1	CASSYTPSVGNEQFF	TGTGCCAGCAGTTACACCCCTAGCGTTGGCAATGAGCAGTTCTTC
TRBV7-2	once	TRBD2	TRBJ2-2	CASSLGSSGRHTGELFF	TGTGCCAGCAGCTTAGGGTCTAGCGGAAGACACACCGGGGAGCTGTTTTTT
TRBV5-1	NA	TRBD1	TRBJ2-1	CASSWGQGRAYNEQFF	TGCGCCAGCAGCTGGGGACAGGGTAGGGCCTACAATGAGCAGTTCTTC
TRBV11-2	NA	TRBD1	TRBJ1-2	CASSSFDRYRGRGGGYTF	TGTGCCAGCAGCTCCTTCGATCGATACAGGGGGCGCGGGGGTGGCTACACCTTC